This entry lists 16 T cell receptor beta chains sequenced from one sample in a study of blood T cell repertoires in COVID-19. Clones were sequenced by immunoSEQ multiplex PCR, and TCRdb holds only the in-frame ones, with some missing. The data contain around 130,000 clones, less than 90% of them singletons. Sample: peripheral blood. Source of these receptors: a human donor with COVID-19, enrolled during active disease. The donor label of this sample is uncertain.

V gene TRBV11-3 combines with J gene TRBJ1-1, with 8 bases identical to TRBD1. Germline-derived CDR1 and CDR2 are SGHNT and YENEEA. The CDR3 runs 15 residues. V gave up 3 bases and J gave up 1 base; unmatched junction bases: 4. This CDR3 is CASSFAGQGNTEAFF. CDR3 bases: TGTGCCAGCAGCTTCGCTGGACAGGGGAACACTGAAGCTTTCTTT.

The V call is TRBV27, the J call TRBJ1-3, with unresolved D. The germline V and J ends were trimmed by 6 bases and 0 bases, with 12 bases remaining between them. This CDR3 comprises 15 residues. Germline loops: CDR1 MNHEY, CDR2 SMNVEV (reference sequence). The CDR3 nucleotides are TGTGCCAGCAGAAGCGGACTGAACTCTGGAAACACCATATATTTT. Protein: CASRSGLNSGNTIYF.

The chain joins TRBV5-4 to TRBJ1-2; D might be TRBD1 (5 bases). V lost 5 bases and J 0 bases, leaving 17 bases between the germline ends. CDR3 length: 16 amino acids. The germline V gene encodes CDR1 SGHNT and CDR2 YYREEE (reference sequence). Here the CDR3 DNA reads TGTGCCAGCAGTCAAGCCCGACAGAAAGCTAACTATGGCTACACCTTC. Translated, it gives CASSQARQKANYGYTF.

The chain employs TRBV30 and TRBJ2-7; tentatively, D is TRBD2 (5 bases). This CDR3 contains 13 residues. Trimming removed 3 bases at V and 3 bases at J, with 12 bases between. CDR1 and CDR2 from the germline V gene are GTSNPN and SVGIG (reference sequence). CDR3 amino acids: CAWRTPGVYEQYF. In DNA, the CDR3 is TGTGCCTGGAGGACTCCCGGGGTCTACGAGCAGTACTTC. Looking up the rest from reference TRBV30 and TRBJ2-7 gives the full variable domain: SQTIHQWPATLVQPVGSPLSLECTVEGTSNPNLYWYRQAAGRGLQLLFYSVGIGQISSEVPQNLSASRPQDRQFILSSKKLLLSDSGFYLCAWRTPGVYEQYFGPGTRLTVT.

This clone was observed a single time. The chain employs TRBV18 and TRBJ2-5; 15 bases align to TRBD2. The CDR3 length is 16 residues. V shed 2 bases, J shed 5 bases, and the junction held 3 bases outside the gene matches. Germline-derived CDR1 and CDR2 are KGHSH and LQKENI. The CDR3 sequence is CASSPGLAGGLETQYF. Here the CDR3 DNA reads TGTGCCAGCTCACCAGGACTAGCGGGGGGGCTGGAGACCCAGTACTTC.

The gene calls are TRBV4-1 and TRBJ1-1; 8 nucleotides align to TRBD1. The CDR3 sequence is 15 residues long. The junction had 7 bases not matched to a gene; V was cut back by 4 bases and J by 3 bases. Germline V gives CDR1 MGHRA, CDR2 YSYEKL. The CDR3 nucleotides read TGCGCCAGCAGCCCCCAGGGGGCAAGGCACACTGAAGCTTTCTTT. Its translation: CASSPQGARHTEAFF.

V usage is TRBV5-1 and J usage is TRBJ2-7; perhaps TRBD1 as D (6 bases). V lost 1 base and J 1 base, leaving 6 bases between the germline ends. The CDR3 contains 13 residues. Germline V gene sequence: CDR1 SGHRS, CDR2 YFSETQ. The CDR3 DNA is TGCGCCAGCAGCTTGACAGGGTCCTACGAGCAGTACTTC. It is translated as CASSLTGSYEQYF.

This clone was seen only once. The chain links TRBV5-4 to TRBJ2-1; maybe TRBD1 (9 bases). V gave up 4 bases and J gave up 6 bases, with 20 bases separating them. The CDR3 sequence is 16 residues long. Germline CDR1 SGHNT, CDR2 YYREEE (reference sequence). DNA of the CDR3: TGTGCCAGCAGCCCGGGGGGGGACAGGGACCCCAATGAGCAGTTCTTC. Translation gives CASSPGGDRDPNEQFF. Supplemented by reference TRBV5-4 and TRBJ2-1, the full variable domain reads ETGVTQSPTHLIKTRGQQVTLRCSSQSGHNTVSWYQQALGQGPQFIFQYYREEENGRGNFPPRFSGLQFPNYSSELNVNALELDDSALYLCASSPGGDRDPNEQFFGPGTRLTVL.

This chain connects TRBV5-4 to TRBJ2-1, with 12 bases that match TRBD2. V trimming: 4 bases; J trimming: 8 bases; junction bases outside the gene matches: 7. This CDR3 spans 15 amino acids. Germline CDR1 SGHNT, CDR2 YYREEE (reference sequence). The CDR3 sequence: CASSRTSGITDEQFF. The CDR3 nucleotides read TGTGCCAGCAGCAGGACTAGCGGGATAACCGATGAGCAGTTCTTC.

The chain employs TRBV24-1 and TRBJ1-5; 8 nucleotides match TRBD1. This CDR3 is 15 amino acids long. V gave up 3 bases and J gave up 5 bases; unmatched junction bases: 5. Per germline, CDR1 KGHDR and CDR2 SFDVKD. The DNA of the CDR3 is TGTGCCACCAGTGATGAGACAGGGGATTATCAGCCCCAGCATTTT. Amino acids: CATSDETGDYQPQHF.

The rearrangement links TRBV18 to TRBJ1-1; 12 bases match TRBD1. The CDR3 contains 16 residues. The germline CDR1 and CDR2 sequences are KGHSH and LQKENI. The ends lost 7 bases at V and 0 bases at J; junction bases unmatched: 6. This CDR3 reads CASLSGTGGLNTEAFF. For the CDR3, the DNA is TGTGCCAGCTTGTCCGGGACAGGGGGCCTGAACACTGAAGCTTTCTTT.

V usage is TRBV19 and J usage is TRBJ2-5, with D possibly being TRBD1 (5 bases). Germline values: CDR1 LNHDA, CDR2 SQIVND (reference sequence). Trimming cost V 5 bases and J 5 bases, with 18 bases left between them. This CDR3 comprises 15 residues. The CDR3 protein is CASSFRVRQRETQYF. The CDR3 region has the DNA TGTGCCAGTAGTTTCAGGGTCCGACAACGGGAGACCCAGTACTTC.

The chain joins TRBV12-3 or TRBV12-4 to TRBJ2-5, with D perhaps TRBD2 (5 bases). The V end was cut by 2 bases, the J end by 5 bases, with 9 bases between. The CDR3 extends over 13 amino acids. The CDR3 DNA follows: TGTGCCAGCAGTTTAAGAGGGTTTGAGACCCAGTACTTC. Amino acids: CASSLRGFETQYF.

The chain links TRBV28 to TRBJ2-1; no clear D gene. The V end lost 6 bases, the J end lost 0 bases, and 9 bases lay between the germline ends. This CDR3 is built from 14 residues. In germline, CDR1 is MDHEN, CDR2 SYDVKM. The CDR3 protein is CASSFSPSYNEQFF. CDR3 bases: TGTGCCAGCAGCTTTTCCCCCTCCTACAATGAGCAGTTCTTC.

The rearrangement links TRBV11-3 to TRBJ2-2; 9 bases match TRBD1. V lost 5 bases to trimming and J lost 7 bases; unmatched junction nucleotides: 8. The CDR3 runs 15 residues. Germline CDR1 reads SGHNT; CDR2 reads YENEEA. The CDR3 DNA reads TGTGCCAGCAGCCCTCACAGGGGGCAAGTCGGGGAGCTGTTTTTT. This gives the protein CASSPHRGQVGELFF.

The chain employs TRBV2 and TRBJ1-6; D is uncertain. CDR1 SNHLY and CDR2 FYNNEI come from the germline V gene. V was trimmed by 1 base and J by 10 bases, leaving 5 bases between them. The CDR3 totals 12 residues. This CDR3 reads CASSEGASPLHF. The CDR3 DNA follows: TGTGCCAGCAGTGAAGGGGCCTCACCCCTCCACTTT.